The present entry profiles one T cell receptor beta chain with its context. The target of this receptor is not known. Within one base of it there is no much larger clone, and no base qualities were kept. Receptor amplification or capture employed the immunoSEQ multiplex PCR assay. In its TCRdb copy, this immuneACCESS table keeps in-frame sequences only and misses some clones. Where compared with another copy, unresolved V genes explain less than half of these, and the others have no known cause. The sample yields 26,000 or so clones; approximately 88% were counted once. The top ten clonotypes cover roughly 0.58% of the sample. These data belong to a study of T cell changes during pregnancy in multiple sclerosis (dated by TCRdb to about 2019). Turning to the overall study: Changes in the T cell repertoire over the course of pregnancy were examined in this study in women with multiple sclerosis.

According to the germline V gene, CDR1 reads SGHVS and CDR2 reads FQNEAQ. Relative to germline, V is missing 1 base and J is missing 4 bases, with 6 bases of the junction outside any gene match. There are 16 amino acids in the CDR3, from cysteine to phenylalanine inclusive. Of all the DNA, just the CDR3 is kept, 48 bases in frame from base 1. The chain was built from TRBV7-8 and TRBJ2-2; TRBD2 lines up with 7 middle nucleotides. The origin of this receptor is a female donor in good health, enrolled as a control in a pregnancy study. Specimen: CD4+ T cells from peripheral blood mononuclear cells, collected in the first trimester of pregnancy. The CDR3 region has the sequence CASSLGVGGGTGELFF. Here is the DNA: TGTGCCAGCAGCTTAGGTGTGGGGGGGGGCACCGGGGAGCTGTTTTTT.